This TCR beta chain emerged from a study of T-cell memory formation after mild COVID-19. Study-level background: Each donor largely had its own TCR clusters. Study-wide findings and caveats: A second wave expanding day 15 to 37 was CD4+-biased; contracting clones were balanced. Clones which contracted sat mainly in CM and EM if CD4+, and in EMRA if CD8+.

Constant-segment primers served in 5'RACE that generated TCR alpha and TCR beta cDNA libraries bearing sample barcodes and UMIs. TCRdb re-derived calls from the 5' RACE reads in MiXCR, one entry per CDR3 protein. Among around 100,000 distinct CDR3 sequences listed, about 20% were seen once. CDR1 PRHDT and CDR2 FYEKMQ come from the germline V gene (reference sequence). Trimming left V 4 bases short and J 5 bases short, with 8 bases between. This CDR3 region has 12 residues. This clonotype was counted a few times. The antigen is unknown. The chain is built from TRBV13 and TRBJ2-5, with D possibly matching TRBD2 (5 bases). This receptor was identified in a man younger than 35 who had mild COVID-19 (a few samples of this study predate the infection). Cell type and time point are not known. Specimen: PBMCs or a T cell subset sorted from them (not recorded which). CDR3 nucleotide sequence: TGTGCCAGCAGCTCGGGGTGGGAGACCCAGTACTTC. This gives the protein CASSSGWETQYF. Combining the CDR3 with reference TRBV13 and TRBJ2-5 gives the whole variable domain AAGVIQSPRHLIKEKRETATLKCYPIPRHDTVYWYQQGPGQDPQFLISFYEKMQSDKGSIPDRFSAQQFSDYHSELNMSSLELGDSALYFCASSSGWETQYFGPGTRLLVL.